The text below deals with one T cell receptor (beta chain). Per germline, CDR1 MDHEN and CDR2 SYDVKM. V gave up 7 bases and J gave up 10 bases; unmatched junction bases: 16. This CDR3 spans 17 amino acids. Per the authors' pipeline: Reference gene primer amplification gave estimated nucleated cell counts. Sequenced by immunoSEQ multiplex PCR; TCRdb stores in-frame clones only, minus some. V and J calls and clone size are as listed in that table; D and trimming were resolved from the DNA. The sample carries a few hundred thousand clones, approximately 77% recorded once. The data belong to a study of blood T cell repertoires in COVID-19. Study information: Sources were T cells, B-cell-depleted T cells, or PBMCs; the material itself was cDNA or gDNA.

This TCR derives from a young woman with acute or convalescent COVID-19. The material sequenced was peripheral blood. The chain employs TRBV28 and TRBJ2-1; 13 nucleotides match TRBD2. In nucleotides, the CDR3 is TGTGCCAGCACCATGGGACTAGCGGGAACATTCCCCAGGGAGCAGTTCTTC. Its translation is CASTMGLAGTFPREQFF.